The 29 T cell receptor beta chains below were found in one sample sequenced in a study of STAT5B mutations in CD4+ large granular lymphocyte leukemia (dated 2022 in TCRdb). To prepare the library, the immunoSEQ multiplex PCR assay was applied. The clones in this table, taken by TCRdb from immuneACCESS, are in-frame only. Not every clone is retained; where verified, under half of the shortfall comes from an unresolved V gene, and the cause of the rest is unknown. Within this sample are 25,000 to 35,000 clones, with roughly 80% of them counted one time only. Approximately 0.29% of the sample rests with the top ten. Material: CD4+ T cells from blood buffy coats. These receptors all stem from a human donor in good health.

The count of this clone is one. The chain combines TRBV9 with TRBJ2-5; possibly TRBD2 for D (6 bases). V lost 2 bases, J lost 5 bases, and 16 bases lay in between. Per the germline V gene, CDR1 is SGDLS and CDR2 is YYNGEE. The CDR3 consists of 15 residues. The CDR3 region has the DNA TGTGCCAGCAGCGTTGGGACTCAGGGCACGGAGACCCAGTACTTC. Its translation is CASSVGTQGTETQYF.

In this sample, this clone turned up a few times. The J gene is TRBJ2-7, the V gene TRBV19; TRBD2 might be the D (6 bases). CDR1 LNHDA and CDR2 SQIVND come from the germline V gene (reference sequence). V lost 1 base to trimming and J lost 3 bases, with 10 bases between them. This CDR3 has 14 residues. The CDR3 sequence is CASSIASGYYEQYF. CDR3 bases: TGTGCCAGTAGTATAGCCAGCGGGTACTACGAGCAGTACTTC. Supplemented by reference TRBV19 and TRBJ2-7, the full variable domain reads DGGITQSPKYLFRKEGQNVTLSCEQNLNHDAMYWYRQDPGQGLRLIYYSQIVNDFQKGDIAEGYSVSREKKESFPLTVTSAQKNPTAFYLCASSIASGYYEQYFGPGTRLTVT.

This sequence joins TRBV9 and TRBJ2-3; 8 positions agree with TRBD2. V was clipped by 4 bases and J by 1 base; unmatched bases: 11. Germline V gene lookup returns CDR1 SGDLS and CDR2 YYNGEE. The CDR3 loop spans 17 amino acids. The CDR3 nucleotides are TGTGCCAGCAGCCCACCTCGGGGGGGACAACGCACAGATACGCAGTATTTT. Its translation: CASSPPRGGQRTDTQYF.

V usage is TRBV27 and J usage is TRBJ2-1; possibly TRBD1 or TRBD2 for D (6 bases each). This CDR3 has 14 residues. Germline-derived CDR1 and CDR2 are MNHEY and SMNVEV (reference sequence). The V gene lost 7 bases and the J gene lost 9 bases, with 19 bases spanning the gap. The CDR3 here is CASTFNRGRGEQFF. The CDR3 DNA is TGTGCCAGCACCTTTAATCGGGGGCGGGGTGAGCAGTTCTTC.

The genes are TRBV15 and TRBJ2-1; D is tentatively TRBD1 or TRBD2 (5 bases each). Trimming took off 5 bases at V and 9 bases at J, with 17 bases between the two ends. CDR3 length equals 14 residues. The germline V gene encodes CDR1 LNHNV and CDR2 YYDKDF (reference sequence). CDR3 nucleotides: TGTGCCACCAGCCCCTTGAGCCGTGGGGGTGAGCAGTTCTTC. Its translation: CATSPLSRGGEQFF.

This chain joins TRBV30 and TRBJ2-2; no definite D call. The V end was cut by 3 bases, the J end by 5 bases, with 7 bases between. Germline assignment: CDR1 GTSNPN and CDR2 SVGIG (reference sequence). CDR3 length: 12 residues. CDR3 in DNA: TGTGCCTGGAGGTTCTGGACCGGGGAGCTGTTTTTT. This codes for CAWRFWTGELFF.

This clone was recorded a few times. The CDR3 region is CASSPRVGGGGDTQYF. CDR3 DNA: TGTGCCAGCAGTCCCCGGGTGGGCGGGGGCGGAGATACGCAGTATTTT. This chain links TRBV6-6 with TRBJ2-3; D might be TRBD2 (7 bases). CDR1 is MNHNY, CDR2 SVGAGI, per germline (reference sequence). The CDR3 is 16 residues long. V was clipped by 5 bases and J by 5 bases, with 20 bases between them.

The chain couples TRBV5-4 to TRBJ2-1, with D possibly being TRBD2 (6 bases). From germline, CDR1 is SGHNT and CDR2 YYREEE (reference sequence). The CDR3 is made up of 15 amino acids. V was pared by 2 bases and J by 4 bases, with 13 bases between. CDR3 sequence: CASSFGGNSYNEQFF. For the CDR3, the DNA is TGTGCCAGCAGCTTCGGCGGGAACTCTTACAATGAGCAGTTCTTC.

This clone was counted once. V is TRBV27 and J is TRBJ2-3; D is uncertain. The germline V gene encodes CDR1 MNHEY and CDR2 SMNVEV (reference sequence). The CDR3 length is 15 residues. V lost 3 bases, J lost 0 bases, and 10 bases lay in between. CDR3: CASSFKARSTDTQYF. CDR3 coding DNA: TGTGCCAGCAGTTTTAAGGCTAGAAGCACAGATACGCAGTATTTT.

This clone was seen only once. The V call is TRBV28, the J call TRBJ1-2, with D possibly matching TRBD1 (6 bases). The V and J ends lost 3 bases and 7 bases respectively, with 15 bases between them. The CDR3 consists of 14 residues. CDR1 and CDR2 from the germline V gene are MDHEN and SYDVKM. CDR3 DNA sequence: TGTGCCAGCAGTTTTTCAGGGGTTCCGGGTGGCTACACCTTC. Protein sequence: CASSFSGVPGGYTF.

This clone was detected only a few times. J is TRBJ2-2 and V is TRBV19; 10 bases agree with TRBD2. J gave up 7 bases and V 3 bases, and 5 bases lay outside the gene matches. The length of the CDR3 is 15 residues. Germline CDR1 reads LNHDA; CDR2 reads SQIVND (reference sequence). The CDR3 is CASSIASGSDGELFF. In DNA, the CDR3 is TGTGCCAGTAGTATCGCTAGCGGGAGTGACGGGGAGCTGTTTTTT.

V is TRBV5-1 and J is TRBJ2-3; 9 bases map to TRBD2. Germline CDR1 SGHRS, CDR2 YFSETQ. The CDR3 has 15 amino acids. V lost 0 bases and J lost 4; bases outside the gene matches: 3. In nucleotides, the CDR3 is TGCGCCAGCAGCTTGGCCCAGCGGGAGGCAGATACGCAGTATTTT. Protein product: CASSLAQREADTQYF.

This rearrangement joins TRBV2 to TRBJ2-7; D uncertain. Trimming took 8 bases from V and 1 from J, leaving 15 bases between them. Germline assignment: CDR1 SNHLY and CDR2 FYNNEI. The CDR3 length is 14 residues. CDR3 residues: CASQASLSSYEQYF. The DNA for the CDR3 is TGTGCCAGCCAAGCTTCATTATCGTCCTACGAGCAGTACTTC.

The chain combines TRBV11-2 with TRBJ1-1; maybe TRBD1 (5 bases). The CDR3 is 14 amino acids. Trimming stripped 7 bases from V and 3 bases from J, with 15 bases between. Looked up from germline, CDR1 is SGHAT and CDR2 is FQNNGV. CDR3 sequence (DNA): TGTGCCAGCACCCTAGGCGGGGGACACACTGAAGCTTTCTTT. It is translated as CASTLGGGHTEAFF.

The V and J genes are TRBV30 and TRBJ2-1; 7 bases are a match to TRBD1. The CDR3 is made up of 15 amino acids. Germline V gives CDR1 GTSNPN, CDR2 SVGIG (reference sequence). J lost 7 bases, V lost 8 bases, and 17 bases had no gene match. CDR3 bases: TGTGCCCTACTGGAGAGACAGGGTATATCGAATGAGCAGTTCTTC. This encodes CALLERQGISNEQFF. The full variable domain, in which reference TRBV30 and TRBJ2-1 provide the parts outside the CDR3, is SQTIHQWPATLVQPVGSPLSLECTVEGTSNPNLYWYRQAAGRGLQLLFYSVGIGQISSEVPQNLSASRPQDRQFILSSKKLLLSDSGFYLCALLERQGISNEQFFGPGTRLTVL.

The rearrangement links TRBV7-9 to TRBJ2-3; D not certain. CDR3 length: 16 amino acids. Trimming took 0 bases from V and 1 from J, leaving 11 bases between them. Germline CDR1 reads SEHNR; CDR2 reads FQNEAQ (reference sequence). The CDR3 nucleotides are TGTGCCAGCAGCTTAGCGGCTAGTGGGGGCACAGATACGCAGTATTTT. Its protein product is CASSLAASGGTDTQYF.

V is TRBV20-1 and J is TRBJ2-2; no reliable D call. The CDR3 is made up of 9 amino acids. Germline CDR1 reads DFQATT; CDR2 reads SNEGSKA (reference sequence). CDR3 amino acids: CRGTGELFF. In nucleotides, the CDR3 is TGCAGGGGCACCGGGGAGCTGTTTTTT.

The CDR3 sequence: CSVEGLRDRANYGYTF. CDR3 in DNA: TGCAGCGTTGAAGGGCTCCGGGACAGAGCTAACTATGGCTACACCTTC. The chain employs TRBV29-1 and TRBJ1-2, with 7 bases aligning to TRBD1. CDR1 is SQVTM, CDR2 ANQGSEA, per germline. J lost 0 bases, V lost 1 base, and 8 bases had no gene match. The CDR3 is made up of 16 amino acids.

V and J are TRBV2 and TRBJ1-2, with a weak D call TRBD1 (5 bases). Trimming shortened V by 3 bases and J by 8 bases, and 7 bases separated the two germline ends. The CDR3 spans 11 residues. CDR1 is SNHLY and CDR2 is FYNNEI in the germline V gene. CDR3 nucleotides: TGTGCCAGCAGTGAGGGGCGGGGCTACACCTTC. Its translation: CASSEGRGYTF.

The CDR3 DNA sequence: TGTGCCAGTAGTGCCCGGACAGTCTCTGGAAACACCATATATTTT. Translation: CASSARTVSGNTIYF. The chain uses TRBV19 and TRBJ1-3; D possibly corresponds to TRBD1 (6 bases). The CDR3 totals 15 residues. Germline CDR1 reads LNHDA; CDR2 reads SQIVND (reference sequence). V was cut by 5 bases and J by 0 bases, with 11 bases left in between. The full variable domain, completed using reference TRBV19 and TRBJ1-3, is DGGITQSPKYLFRKEGQNVTLSCEQNLNHDAMYWYRQDPGQGLRLIYYSQIVNDFQKGDIAEGYSVSREKKESFPLTVTSAQKNPTAFYLCASSARTVSGNTIYFGEGSWLTVV.

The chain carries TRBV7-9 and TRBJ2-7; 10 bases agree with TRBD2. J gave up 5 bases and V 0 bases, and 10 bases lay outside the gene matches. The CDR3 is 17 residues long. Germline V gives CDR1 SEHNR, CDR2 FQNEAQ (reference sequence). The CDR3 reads CASSLATQGLAANEQYF. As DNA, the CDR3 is TGTGCCAGCAGCTTAGCGACTCAAGGACTAGCGGCGAACGAGCAGTACTTC.

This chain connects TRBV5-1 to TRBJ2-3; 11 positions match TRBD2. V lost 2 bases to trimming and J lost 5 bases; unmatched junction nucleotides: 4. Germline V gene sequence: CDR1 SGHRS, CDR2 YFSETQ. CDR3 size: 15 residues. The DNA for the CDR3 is TGCGCCAGCAGCTTTAGCGGGGGGGCACGAGATACGCAGTATTTT. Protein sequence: CASSFSGGARDTQYF.

For the CDR3, the DNA is TGTGCCAGCAGCTTAGTAGGGACCTACGAGCAGTACTTC. It is translated as CASSLVGTYEQYF. This sequence joins TRBV7-2 and TRBJ2-7; D remains unclear. The V end lost 1 base, the J end lost 2 bases, and 6 bases lay between the germline ends. Per germline, CDR1 SGHTA and CDR2 FQGNSA. The CDR3 loop spans 13 amino acids. Full variable domain (remainder filled in from reference TRBV7-2 and TRBJ2-7): GAGVSQSPSNKVTEKGKDVELRCDPISGHTALYWYRQSLGQGLEFLIYFQGNSAPDKSGLPSDRFSAERTGGSVSTLTIQRTQQEDSAVYLCASSLVGTYEQYFGPGTRLTVT.

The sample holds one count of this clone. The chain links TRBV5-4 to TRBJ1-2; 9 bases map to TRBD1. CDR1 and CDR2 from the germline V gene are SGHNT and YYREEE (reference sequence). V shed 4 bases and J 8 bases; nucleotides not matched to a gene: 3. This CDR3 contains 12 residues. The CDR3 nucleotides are TGTGCCAGCAGCCGGACAGGGGAAGGCTACACCTTC. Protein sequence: CASSRTGEGYTF.

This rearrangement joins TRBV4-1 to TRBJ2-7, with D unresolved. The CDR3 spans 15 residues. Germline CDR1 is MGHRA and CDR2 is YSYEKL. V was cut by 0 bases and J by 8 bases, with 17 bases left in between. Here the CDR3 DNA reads TGCGCCAGCAGCCAAGATTTCGCAGAGCTTACGAAGCAGTACTTC. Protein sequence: CASSQDFAELTKQYF.

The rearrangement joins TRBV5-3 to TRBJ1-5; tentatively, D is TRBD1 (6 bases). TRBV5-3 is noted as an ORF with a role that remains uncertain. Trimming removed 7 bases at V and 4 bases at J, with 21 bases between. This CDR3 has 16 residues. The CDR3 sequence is CARSCLGRGFNQPQHF. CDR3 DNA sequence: TGTGCCAGATCATGTCTAGGCAGGGGCTTTAATCAGCCCCAGCATTTT.

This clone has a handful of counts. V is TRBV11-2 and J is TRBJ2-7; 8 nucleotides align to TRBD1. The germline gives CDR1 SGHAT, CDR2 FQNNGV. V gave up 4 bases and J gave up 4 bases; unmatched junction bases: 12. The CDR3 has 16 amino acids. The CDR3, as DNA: TGTGCCAGCAGCTCCATCCGGAACAGGGGGTGGTACGAGCAGTACTTC. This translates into CASSSIRNRGWYEQYF.

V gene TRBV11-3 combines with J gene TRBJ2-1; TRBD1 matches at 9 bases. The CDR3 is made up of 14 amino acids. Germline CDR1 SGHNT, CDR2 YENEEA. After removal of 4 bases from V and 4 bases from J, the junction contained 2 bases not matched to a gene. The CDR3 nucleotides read TGTGCCAGCAGCTCCGGGACAGGGTACAATGAGCAGTTCTTC. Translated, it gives CASSSGTGYNEQFF. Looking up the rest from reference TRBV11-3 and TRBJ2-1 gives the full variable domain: EAGVVQSPRYKIIEKKQPVAFWCNPISGHNTLYWYLQNLGQGPELLIRYENEEAVDDSQLPKDRFSAERLKGVDSTLKIQPAELGDSAVYLCASSSGTGYNEQFFGPGTRLTVL.

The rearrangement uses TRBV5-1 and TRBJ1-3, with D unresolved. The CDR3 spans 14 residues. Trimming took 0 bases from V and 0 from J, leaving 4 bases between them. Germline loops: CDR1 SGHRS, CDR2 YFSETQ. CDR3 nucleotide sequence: TGCGCCAGCAGCTTGGAGGGCTCTGGAAACACCATATATTTT. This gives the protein CASSLEGSGNTIYF.